This T cell receptor beta chain comes out of a study of blood T cells in healthy people across ages (dated by TCRdb to the mid-2010s). In terms of the full investigation: In model experiments, roughly one uniquely barcoded TCR beta cDNA molecule per two T cells was captured by template switching. Age-related changes in TCR beta repertoire diversity were measured in the study by deep sequencing normalized with unique cDNA molecular identifiers. Four age groups were formed from the donors: young (average approximately 15 years), middle-aged (around 39), aged (about 68) and long-lived (around 80). To avoid experimental bias, donors of different ages were distributed randomly across sequencing lanes. Two additional independent replicas of 1 million unique cDNA reads from the same blood draw were analyzed for two donors (one aged 18 to 29 and one aged 80 or older). General conclusions and limits of the study: Observed TCR beta diversity per million T cells fell roughly linearly with age, and a significant reduction was already apparent by age about 38. A strong correlation was found between observed TCR beta diversity and the percentage of naive T cells measured by flow cytometry. Because profiling used bulk unsorted PBMCs, naive and antigen-experienced compartments could not be compared conclusively. Estimates of total diversity from one million sequenced T cells were regarded as lower bounds and underestimates. Compared with the aged group, more naive CD4+ T cells, fewer expanded clones and increased TCR diversity were shown by the long-lived group, suggesting age selection. Because the CMV infection status of the donors was unknown, age-related changes in expanded clonotypes may potentially have been confounded.

The 40 or so donors, aged about 6 to 100 years, were systemically healthy Caucasian individuals from Russia. Ten milliliters of peripheral blood were drawn from each donor into EDTA-treated Vacutainer tubes. Ficoll-Paque density-gradient centrifugation was used to isolate PBMCs, with at least 6.5 million per sample. Trizol reagent was used to extract total RNA from PBMCs, with at least 5.5 micrograms per sample. For every donor, flow cytometry on a PBMC aliquot measured the percentage of naive CD45RAhigh/CD27high T cells. The library was made by 5' RACE. Sequencing was carried out with an Illumina HiSeq 2500. The second PCR ran for about 7 to 11 cycles and used a J-beta primer mix along with a sample-barcoded 5' primer. A template-switch 5' adaptor carrying 12 random nucleotides introduced a unique molecular identifier onto each TCR beta cDNA molecule. Each sample yielded at least 2.5 million CDR3-containing paired-end reads. All of the RNA was converted into first-strand cDNA using the Mint cDNA synthesis kit, with a TRBC-specific oligonucleotide serving as the primer. Following uracil-DNA glycosylase treatment, all cDNA underwent a first 18-cycle PCR with the universal primers M1SS and BC2_uni_R. For the original study's pipeline: Normalization of each sample was performed by random selection of 1 million high-quality reads, each carrying a distinct molecular identifier. Instead of being binned into consensus sequences, reads with shared molecular identifiers were discarded. MiTCR, run with a Q25 quality threshold and the strictest error-elimination algorithm, handled CDR3 identification, clonotype clustering and error correction. A nonparametric unseen species model with Euler transformation was used to estimate lower-bound total TCR beta diversity. TCRdb reprocessing: public reads trimmed at Q25 with fastp, clones called with MiXCR, in-frame beta chains kept. Entries are consolidated by CDR3 protein sequence, retaining the most common genes and DNA. These V and J calls are TCRdb output, not the study's own analysis. This sample has 2 million or so distinct CDR3 sequences in its table, and about 50% of those were observed once. The top ten constitute over 2% of the sample.

The CDR3 starts with the cysteine, ends with the phenylalanine, and has 15 residues. Solely the CDR3 DNA is kept, with 45 bases framed from the first base. V and J are trimmed by 5 bases and 0 bases, and the gene matches miss 5 bases of the junction. According to the germline V gene, CDR1 reads SGHTA and CDR2 reads FQGNSA. This clonotype was detected ten times or more. The target of this receptor is not known. No base quality values were provided; no much bigger clone lies one nucleotide off. The chain couples TRBV7-2 to TRBJ2-3, and 7 bases in between align with TRBD1. This sequence originates from a woman aged 35 to 49 in good health. Sequencing was done on a sample of blood. The DNA sequence follows: TGTGCCAGCAGCCCGTGGACAGGAAGCACAGATACGCAGTATTTT. This sequence encodes CASSPWTGSTDTQYF.